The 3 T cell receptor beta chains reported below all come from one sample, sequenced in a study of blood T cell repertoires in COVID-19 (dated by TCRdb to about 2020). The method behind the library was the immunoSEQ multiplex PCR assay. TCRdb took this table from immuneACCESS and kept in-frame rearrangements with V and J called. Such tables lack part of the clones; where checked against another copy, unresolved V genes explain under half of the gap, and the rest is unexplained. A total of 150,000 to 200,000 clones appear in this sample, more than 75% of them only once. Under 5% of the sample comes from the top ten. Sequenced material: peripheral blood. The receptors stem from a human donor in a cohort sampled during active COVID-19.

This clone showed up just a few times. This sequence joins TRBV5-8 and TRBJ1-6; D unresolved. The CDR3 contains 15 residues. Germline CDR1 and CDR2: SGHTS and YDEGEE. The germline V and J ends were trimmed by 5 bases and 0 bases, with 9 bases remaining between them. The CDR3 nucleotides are TGTGCCAGCAGAGGATACAGCTCCTATAATTCACCCCTCCACTTT. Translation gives CASRGYSSYNSPLHF.

The CDR3 is CASSLGLRAQETQYF. CDR3 nucleotides: TGTGCCAGCAGCCTGGGACTACGGGCCCAAGAGACCCAGTACTTC. The chain carries TRBV7-2 and TRBJ2-5; 7 nucleotides align to TRBD2. Germline V CDR1 and CDR2: SGHTA, FQGNSA. The CDR3 runs 15 residues. The V and J ends lost 5 bases and 1 base, in that order; junction bases with no gene match: 7.

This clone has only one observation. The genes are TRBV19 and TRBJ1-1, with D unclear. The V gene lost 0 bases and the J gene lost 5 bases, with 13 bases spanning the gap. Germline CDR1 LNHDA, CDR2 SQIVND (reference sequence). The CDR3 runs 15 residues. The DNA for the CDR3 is TGTGCCAGTAGTATAGAACCCGGGTATGGGACTGAAGCTTTCTTT. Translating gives CASSIEPGYGTEAFF.